The rows below give T cell receptor beta chains drawn from one sample of a study of blood T cell repertoires in COVID-19. TCRdb keeps only in-frame clones here, not all; method: immunoSEQ multiplex PCR. The sample holds about 240,000 clones, around 90% seen once. Sequencing used peripheral blood. Receptors were obtained from a man in his 60s who had recovered from COVID-19. Each CDR3 is given with its conserved first and last residue. A D gene is named only where the DNA matches it firmly. Only part of the rows carry a size: once, few, many, or a class if the clone is expanded.

V	D	size	J	DNA	CDR3
TRBV7-2	TRBD2	once	TRBJ2-1	TGTGCCAGCAGCCCGCTAGCGGGATACAATGAGCAGTTCTTC	CASSPLAGYNEQFF
TRBV19	TRBD1	-	TRBJ1-1	TGTGCCAGTAGTAAAAGACAGGGTAGAGCGGACACTGAAGCTTTCTTT	CASSKRQGRADTEAFF
TRBV7-9	-	once	TRBJ2-7	TGTGCCAGCAGCTTTGAGGACACCTTTTACGAGCAGTACTTC	CASSFEDTFYEQYF
TRBV6-6	-	-	TRBJ2-1	TGTGCCAGCAGTTACTCCCAGGGTGGGGGGAATGAGCAGTTCTTC	CASSYSQGGGNEQFF
TRBV5-5	TRBD1	-	TRBJ1-5	TGTGCCAGCAGCATCCAGGGGGCGGCTCAGCCCCAGCATTTT	CASSIQGAAQPQHF
TRBV10-3	-	-	TRBJ2-3	TGTGCCACCGGGGCGGGACTCGGTTTCGGTACGCAGTATTTT	CATGAGLGFGTQYF
TRBV3-1/TRBV3-2	TRBD1	once	TRBJ1-2	TGTGCCAGCAGCGAACAGGGGAAGACTGGCTATGGCTACACCTTC	CASSEQGKTGYGYTF
TRBV7-2	-	-	TRBJ1-1	TGTGCCAGCAGCGTACAGGCCCGCCTCGACACTGAAGCTTTCTTT	CASSVQARLDTEAFF
TRBV12-5	TRBD2	-	TRBJ2-1	TGTGCTAGTGGTTTTCTCTCAGCGGGGGGCGGGGATGAGCAGTTCTTC	CASGFLSAGGGDEQFF
TRBV5-6	-	-	TRBJ1-1	TGTGCCAGCAGCTTGGTAGTGGGAGGCACTGAAGCTTTCTTT	CASSLVVGGTEAFF
TRBV6-6	-	-	TRBJ1-5	TGTGCCAGCAGTTCCAGGGGAGGGAAGCCCCAGCATTTT	CASSSRGGKPQHF
TRBV14	TRBD1	-	TRBJ2-1	TGTGCCAGCAGCCCTGGACAGGGGCATGAGCAGTTCTTC	CASSPGQGHEQFF
TRBV6-5	TRBD2	-	TRBJ2-7	TGTGCCAGCAGTTCCCGGACTAGCGGGGCCTACGAGCAGTACTTC	CASSSRTSGAYEQYF
TRBV7-2	-	-	TRBJ1-5	TGTGCCAGCAGCTTTTCAGGGTACAATCAGCCCCAGCATTTT	CASSFSGYNQPQHF
TRBV7-8	TRBD2	-	TRBJ2-5	TGTGCCAGCAGCTTAGGCGGGGGGGCAGGCGAGACCCAGTACTTC	CASSLGGGAGETQYF
TRBV3-1/TRBV3-2	-	-	TRBJ1-4	TGTGCCAGCAGCCTTCAAGCGGAAAAACTGTTTTTT	CASSLQAEKLFF
TRBV14	-	few	TRBJ1-4	TGTGCCAGCAGCCAAGAGAAAAAGACATGGAAGGGGAATGAAAAACTGTTTTTT	CASSQEKKTWKGNEKLFF
TRBV9	TRBD2	-	TRBJ2-1	TGTGCCAGCAGCTCCCGACTAGCGGGGGGCGAGGCAGCCTACAATGAGCAGTTCTTC	CASSSRLAGGEAAYNEQFF
TRBV5-1	TRBD1	-	TRBJ1-6	TGCGCCAGCAGCTTGGGGGACAGGGGGCTAGTTTCACCCCTCCACTTT	CASSLGDRGLVSPLHF
TRBV24-1	-	-	TRBJ2-5	TGTGCCACCAGTGAGCCGGGACTGGGTAAAGAGACCCAGTACTTC	CATSEPGLGKETQYF
TRBV12-5	TRBD2	-	TRBJ2-3	TGTGCTAGTGGTCCAACCCCAAGCGGGGCAGATACGCAGTATTTT	CASGPTPSGADTQYF
TRBV6-5	-	-	TRBJ1-5	TGTGCCAGCAGTTACGGACGGGGAGATCAGCCCCAGCATTTT	CASSYGRGDQPQHF
TRBV7-2	-	-	TRBJ1-2	TGTGCCAGCAGCTTTGGTTGGACTACTTCTGGCTACACCTTC	CASSFGWTTSGYTF
TRBV25-1	-	-	TRBJ2-2	TGTGCCAGTAAGGACGGGGGGCGGACCGGGGAGCTGTTTTTT	CASKDGGRTGELFF
TRBV3-1/TRBV3-2	TRBD2	-	TRBJ2-1	TGTGCCAGCAGCCCTCAATGGGGACTAGCGGGGGCGAATGAGCAGTTCTTC	CASSPQWGLAGANEQFF
TRBV30	-	-	TRBJ2-5	TGTGCCTGGAGTGGCGGGACCCCCGGTGAGACCCAGTACTTC	CAWSGGTPGETQYF
TRBV18	TRBD2	-	TRBJ2-7	TGTGCCAGCTCACCCCCGGTAGCGGGGGCTACCTACGAGCAGTACTTC	CASSPPVAGATYEQYF
TRBV28	-	-	TRBJ1-2	TGTGCCAGCAGTTTTGGGGCTGGCTACACCTTC	CASSFGAGYTF
TRBV18	-	-	TRBJ2-4	TGTGCCAGCTCACCACCCGGTGCAAAAAACATTCAGTACTTC	CASSPPGAKNIQYF
TRBV28	TRBD2	-	TRBJ2-1	TGTGCCAGCAGTTTAGGGGGGACTAGAAGCAATGAGCAGTTCTTC	CASSLGGTRSNEQFF
TRBV27	-	-	TRBJ1-5	TGTGCCAGCAATCCTCCAGGGAGGGTCGGTCAGCCCCAGCATTTT	CASNPPGRVGQPQHF
TRBV28	TRBD2	-	TRBJ2-1	TGTGCCAGCAGTTCCGGACCGACTAGCCGCTACAATGAGCAGTTCTTC	CASSSGPTSRYNEQFF
TRBV2	-	once	TRBJ2-1	TGTGCCAGCAGTGAAGTCCTCCAGAACTACAATGAGCAGTTCTTC	CASSEVLQNYNEQFF
TRBV21-1	-	-	TRBJ2-3	TGTGCCAGCAGCAAAGAGGAGCGGGGGGGCACAGATACGCAGTATTTT	CASSKEERGGTDTQYF
TRBV6-2/TRBV6-3	-	-	TRBJ1-2	TGTGCCAGCAGTTACTCTACTGTAAACTATGGCTACACCTTC	CASSYSTVNYGYTF
TRBV19	-	-	TRBJ1-1	TGTGCCAGTAGTCTTCGGGGGGTGGTTACCACTGAAGCTTTCTTT	CASSLRGVVTTEAFF
TRBV27	TRBD1	once	TRBJ1-1	TGTGCCAGCAGCCGGGACAGGGGGCTCGGCACTGAAGCTTTCTTT	CASSRDRGLGTEAFF
TRBV6-5	-	once	TRBJ1-1	TGTGCCAGCAGATCTCACGGGGGAGGGTACGCTGAAGCTTTCTTT	CASRSHGGGYAEAFF
TRBV6-5	-	-	TRBJ1-2	TGTGCCAGCAGAAAAAGCGGGGCAGGGGATGGCTACACCTTC	CASRKSGAGDGYTF
TRBV7-9	TRBD2	-	TRBJ2-1	TGTGCCAGCAGCTTTCCTGGACTAGCTGGGTCCTACAATGAGCAGTTCTTC	CASSFPGLAGSYNEQFF
TRBV5-1	-	once	TRBJ2-3	TGCGCCAGCAGCTTGCAGGGGACCCTCACAGATACGCAGTATTTT	CASSLQGTLTDTQYF
TRBV5-1	-	-	TRBJ1-2	TGCGCCAGCAGCTTGTACCCCCGAACTGGCTATGGCTACACCTTC	CASSLYPRTGYGYTF
TRBV5-6	TRBD1	-	TRBJ1-1	TGTGCCAGCAGCTATACAGGGGGTTCCGTTAACACTGAAGCTTTCTTT	CASSYTGGSVNTEAFF
TRBV5-1	TRBD1	-	TRBJ1-1	TGCGCCAGCAGCCGCCGGGACAGGGGTCGCACTGAAGCTTTCTTT	CASSRRDRGRTEAFF
TRBV11-2	TRBD1	-	TRBJ2-3	TGTGCCAGCAATTGGGGACAGGGGATTACAGATACGCAGTATTTT	CASNWGQGITDTQYF
TRBV18	-	-	TRBJ1-1	TGTGCCAGCTCACTATCGAGGGGGATGGAGACTGAAGCTTTCTTT	CASSLSRGMETEAFF
TRBV6-5	-	-	TRBJ1-2	TGTGCCACCTTCGGACAGACCAACTATGGCTACACCTTC	CATFGQTNYGYTF
TRBV30	-	-	TRBJ1-1	TGTGCCTGGAATCGGGGGGCGCCGGACACTGAAGCTTTCTTT	CAWNRGAPDTEAFF
TRBV11-3	TRBD1	-	TRBJ1-1	TGTGCCAGCAGCTTAGGGACAGGGGCCACTGAAGCTTTCTTT	CASSLGTGATEAFF
TRBV9	TRBD2	-	TRBJ2-1	TGTGCCAGCAGCGTAACTAGCGAGAGCTACAATGAGCAGTTCTTC	CASSVTSESYNEQFF
TRBV27	TRBD1	-	TRBJ1-1	TGTGCCTCCCGGGGACAGGGGGCCACTGAAGCTTTCTTT	CASRGQGATEAFF
TRBV29-1	-	once	TRBJ2-2	TGCAGCGTTGCCGGGAGCAACACCGGGGAGCTGTTTTTT	CSVAGSNTGELFF
TRBV19	TRBD1	-	TRBJ2-1	TGTGCCAGTACCGGACAGGGGTTTGATGAGCAGTTCTTC	CASTGQGFDEQFF
TRBV6-5	TRBD1	many	TRBJ1-3	TGTGCCAGCAGTTATGGACGTCCGACAGGGAGAAACACCATATATTTT	CASSYGRPTGRNTIYF